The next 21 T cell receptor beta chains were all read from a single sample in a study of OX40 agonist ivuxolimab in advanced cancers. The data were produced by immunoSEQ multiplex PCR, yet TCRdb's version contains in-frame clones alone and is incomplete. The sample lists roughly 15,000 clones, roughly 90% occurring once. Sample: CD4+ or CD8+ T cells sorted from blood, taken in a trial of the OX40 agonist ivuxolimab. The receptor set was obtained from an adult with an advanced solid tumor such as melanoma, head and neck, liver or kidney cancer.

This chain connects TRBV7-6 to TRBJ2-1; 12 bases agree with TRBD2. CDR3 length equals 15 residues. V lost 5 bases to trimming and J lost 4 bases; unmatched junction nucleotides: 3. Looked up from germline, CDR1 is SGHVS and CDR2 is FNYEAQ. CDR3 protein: CASSQGTSGYNEQFF. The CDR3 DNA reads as TGTGCCAGCAGCCAGGGGACTAGCGGGTACAATGAGCAGTTCTTC.

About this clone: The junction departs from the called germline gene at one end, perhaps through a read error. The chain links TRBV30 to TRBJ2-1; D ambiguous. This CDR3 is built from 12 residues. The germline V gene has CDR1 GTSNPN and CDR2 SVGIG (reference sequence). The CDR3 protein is CAWSAPTGAVVF. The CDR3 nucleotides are TGTGCCTGGAGTGCCCCGACGGGCGCAGTGGTCTTC.

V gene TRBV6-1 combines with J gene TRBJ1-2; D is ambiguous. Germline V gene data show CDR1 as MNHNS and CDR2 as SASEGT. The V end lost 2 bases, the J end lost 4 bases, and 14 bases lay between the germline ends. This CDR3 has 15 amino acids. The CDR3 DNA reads TGTGCCAGCAGTGAAAGGAGGACGGAGGGCTATGGCTACACCTTC. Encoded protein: CASSERRTEGYGYTF.

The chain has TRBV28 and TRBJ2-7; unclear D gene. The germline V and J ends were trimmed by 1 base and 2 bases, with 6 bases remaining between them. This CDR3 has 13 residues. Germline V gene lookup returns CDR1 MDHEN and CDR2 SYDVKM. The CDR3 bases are TGTGCCAGCAGTTTATCAGTTACCTACGAGCAGTACTTC. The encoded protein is CASSLSVTYEQYF.

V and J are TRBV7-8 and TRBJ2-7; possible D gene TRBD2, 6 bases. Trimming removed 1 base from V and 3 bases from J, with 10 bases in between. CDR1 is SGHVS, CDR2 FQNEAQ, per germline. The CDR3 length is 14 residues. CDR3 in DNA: TGTGCCAGCAGCTTAGTGGAGGGGTACTACGAGCAGTACTTC. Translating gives CASSLVEGYYEQYF.

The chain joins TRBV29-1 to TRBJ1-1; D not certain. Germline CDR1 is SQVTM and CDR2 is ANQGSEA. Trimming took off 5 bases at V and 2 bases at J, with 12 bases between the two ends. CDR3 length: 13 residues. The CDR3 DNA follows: TGCAGCGTTTCCAGGACGGGTAACACTGAAGCTTTCTTT. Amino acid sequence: CSVSRTGNTEAFF.

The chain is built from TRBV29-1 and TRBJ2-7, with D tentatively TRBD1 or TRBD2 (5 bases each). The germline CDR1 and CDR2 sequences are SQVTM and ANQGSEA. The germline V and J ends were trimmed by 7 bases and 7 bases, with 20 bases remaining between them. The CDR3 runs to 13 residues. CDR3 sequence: CSAHEGRLGEQYF. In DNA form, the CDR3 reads TGCAGCGCTCACGAGGGGCGTTTGGGTGAGCAGTACTTC.

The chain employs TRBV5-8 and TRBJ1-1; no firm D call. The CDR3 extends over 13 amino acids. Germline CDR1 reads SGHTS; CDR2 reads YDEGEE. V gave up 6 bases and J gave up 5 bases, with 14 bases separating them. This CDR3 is CASTPGGYTEAFF. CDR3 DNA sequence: TGTGCCAGCACCCCGGGCGGGTATACTGAAGCTTTCTTT.

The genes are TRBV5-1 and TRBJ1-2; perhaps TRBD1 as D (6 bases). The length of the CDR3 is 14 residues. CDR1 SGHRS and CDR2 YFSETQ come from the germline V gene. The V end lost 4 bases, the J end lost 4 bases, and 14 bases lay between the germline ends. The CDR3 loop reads CASSPQGRSYGYTF. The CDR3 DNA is TGCGCCAGCAGCCCCCAGGGGAGGAGCTATGGCTACACCTTC.

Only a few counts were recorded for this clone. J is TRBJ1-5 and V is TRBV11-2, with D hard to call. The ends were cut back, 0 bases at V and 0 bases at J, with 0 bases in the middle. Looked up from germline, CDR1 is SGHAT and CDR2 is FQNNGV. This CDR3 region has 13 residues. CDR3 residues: CASSLDSNQPQHF. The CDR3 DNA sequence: TGTGCCAGCAGCTTAGATAGCAATCAGCCCCAGCATTTT.

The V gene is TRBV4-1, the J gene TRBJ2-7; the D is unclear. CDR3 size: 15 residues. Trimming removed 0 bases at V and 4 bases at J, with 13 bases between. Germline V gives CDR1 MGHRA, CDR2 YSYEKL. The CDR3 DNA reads TGCGCCAGCAGCCAAGAATCGATAGGCGAGTACGAGCAGTACTTC. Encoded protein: CASSQESIGEYEQYF.

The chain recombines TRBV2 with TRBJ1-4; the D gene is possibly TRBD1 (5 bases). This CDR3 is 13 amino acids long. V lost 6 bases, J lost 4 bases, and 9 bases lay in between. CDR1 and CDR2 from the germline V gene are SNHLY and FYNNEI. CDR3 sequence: CASRVTVNEKLFF. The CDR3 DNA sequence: TGTGCCAGCAGGGTGACAGTTAATGAAAAACTGTTTTTT.

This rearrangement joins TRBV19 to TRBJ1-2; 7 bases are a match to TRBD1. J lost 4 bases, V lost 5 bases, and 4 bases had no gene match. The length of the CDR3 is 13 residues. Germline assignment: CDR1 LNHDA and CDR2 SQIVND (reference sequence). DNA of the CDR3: TGTGCCAGTAGTGAGACAGGGTTCTATGGCTACACCTTC. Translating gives CASSETGFYGYTF.

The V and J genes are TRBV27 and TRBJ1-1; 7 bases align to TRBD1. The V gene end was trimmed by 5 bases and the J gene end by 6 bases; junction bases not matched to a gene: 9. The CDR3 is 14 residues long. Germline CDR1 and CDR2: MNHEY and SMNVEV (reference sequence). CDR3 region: CASSLLTGIPEAFF. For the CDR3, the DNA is TGTGCCAGCAGTCTATTGACAGGGATCCCTGAAGCTTTCTTT.

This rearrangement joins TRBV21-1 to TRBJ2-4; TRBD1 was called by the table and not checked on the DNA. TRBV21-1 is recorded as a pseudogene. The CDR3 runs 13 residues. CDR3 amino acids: CASSGTPKNIQYF. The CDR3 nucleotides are TGTGCCAGTTCCGGGACACCTAAAAACATTCAGTACTTC.

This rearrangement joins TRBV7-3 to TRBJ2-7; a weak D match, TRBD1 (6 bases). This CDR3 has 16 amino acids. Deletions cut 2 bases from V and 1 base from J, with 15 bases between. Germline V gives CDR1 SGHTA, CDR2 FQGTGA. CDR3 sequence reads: CASSLGPSTGSYEQYF. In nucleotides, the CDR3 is TGTGCCAGCAGCTTAGGACCTTCTACAGGGTCCTACGAGCAGTACTTC.

The CDR3 loop is CASSHQGSGMNEQYF. Here the CDR3 DNA reads TGTGCCAGCAGCCACCAGGGTAGCGGGATGAACGAGCAGTACTTC. V usage is TRBV7-6 and J usage is TRBJ2-7; 8 positions agree with TRBD2. Per germline, CDR1 SGHVS and CDR2 FNYEAQ. V shed 5 bases and J 5 bases; nucleotides not matched to a gene: 11. The CDR3 sequence is 15 residues long.

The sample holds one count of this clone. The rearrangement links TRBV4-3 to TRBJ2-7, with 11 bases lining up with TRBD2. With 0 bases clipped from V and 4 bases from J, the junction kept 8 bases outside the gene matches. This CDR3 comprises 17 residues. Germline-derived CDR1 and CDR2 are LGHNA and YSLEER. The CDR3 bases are TGCGCCAGCAGCCAAGAAAATAGCGGGAGGGCCGGTTACGAGCAGTACTTC. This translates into CASSQENSGRAGYEQYF.

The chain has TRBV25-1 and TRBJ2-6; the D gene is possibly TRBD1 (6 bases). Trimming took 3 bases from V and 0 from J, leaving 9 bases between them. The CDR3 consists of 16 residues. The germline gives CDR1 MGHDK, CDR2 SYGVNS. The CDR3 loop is CASSDRGFSGANVLTF. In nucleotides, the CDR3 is TGTGCCAGCAGTGACAGGGGCTTCTCTGGGGCCAACGTCCTGACTTTC.

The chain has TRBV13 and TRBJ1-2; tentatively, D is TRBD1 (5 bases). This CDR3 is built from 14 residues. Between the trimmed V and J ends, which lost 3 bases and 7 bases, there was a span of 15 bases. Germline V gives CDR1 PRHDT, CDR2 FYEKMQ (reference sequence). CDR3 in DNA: TGTGCCAGCAGCTTCTACAGGCCCCAGAGTGGCTACACCTTC. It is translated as CASSFYRPQSGYTF.

The CDR3 coding sequence is TGTGCCAGCAGTTCCCCGGGACAGGGGGCTCGGGAGACCCAGTACTTC. Protein: CASSSPGQGARETQYF. The rearrangement uses TRBV28 and TRBJ2-5, with 12 bases that match TRBD1. Trimming at V came to 4 bases and at J to 5 bases, leaving 8 bases not matched to a gene. The CDR3 sequence is 16 residues long. Germline V gene sequence: CDR1 MDHEN, CDR2 SYDVKM.